A single sample gave rise to the 21 T cell receptor beta chains below, sequenced in a study of a mutant IDH1 vaccine in newly diagnosed glioma. Time point reported: week 47, end of study. Each vaccine dose was 300 ug of mutant IDH1 20-mer peptide, with topical imiquimod. The method was immunoSEQ multiplex PCR; TCRdb's version includes in-frame clones alone and lacks a portion of them. The sample holds fewer than 70,000 clones, about four fifths seen once. The antigens these receptors bind are not known. This material consisted of PBMCs, taken from a glioma patient whose treatment included an IDH1 peptide vaccine. The receptors come from a man aged 25 to 40 with glioma.

This rearrangement joins TRBV19 to TRBJ1-6, with 7 bases matching TRBD1. The V gene's germline CDR1 is LNHDA and CDR2 SQIVND (reference sequence). The CDR3 has 14 amino acids. V dropped 5 bases and J dropped 9; count of bases not matched to a gene: 7. CDR3 bases: TGTGCCAGTAGTTTAGGGGGCGTAAGTTCACCCCTCCACTTT. It encodes CASSLGGVSSPLHF.

On this clone: A read error is possible here, since a much larger clone lies one base away. The chain has TRBV4-2 and TRBJ2-2; D perhaps matches TRBD2 (6 bases). The germline V gene has CDR1 LGHNA and CDR2 YNFKEQ. The CDR3 has 18 residues. V shed 0 bases and J shed 2 bases, with 16 bases lying between them. The CDR3 DNA follows: TGTGCCAGCAGCCAAGATGGGGCGGGGTGGCCTAACACCGGGGAGCTGTTTTTT. Translating it yields CASSQDGAGWPNTGELFF.

A note on this clone: The junction does not match germline at one end; this may be a read error. The V gene is TRBV7-2, the J gene TRBJ2-7; no clear D. This CDR3 is built from 13 residues. Looked up from germline, CDR1 is SGHTA and CDR2 is FQGNSA. In nucleotides, the CDR3 is TGTGCCAGCACCTTATTCGGGTTGGAGGAGCAGTACTTC. Amino acids: CASTLFGLEEQYF.

This chain joins TRBV11-2 and TRBJ2-1; TRBD2 matches at 14 bases. The CDR3 runs 16 residues. Germline assignment: CDR1 SGHAT and CDR2 FQNNGV. Trimming took 10 bases from V and 8 from J; bases not matched to a gene: 13. CDR3 bases: TGTGCCACCAGACGACTAGCGGGGGGGCCCTTGGATGAGCAGTTCTTC. Amino acids: CATRRLAGGPLDEQFF. The full variable domain, with the rest looked up from reference TRBV11-2 and TRBJ2-1, is EAGVAQSPRYKIIEKRQSVAFWCNPISGHATLYWYQQILGQGPKLLIQFQNNGVVDDSQLPKDRFSAERLKGVDSTLKIQPAKLEDSAVYLCATRRLAGGPLDEQFFGPGTRLTVL.

The chain links TRBV5-6 to TRBJ2-2, with no clear D. The CDR3 contains 13 residues. Between the trimmed V and J ends, which lost 0 bases and 3 bases, there was a span of 3 bases. Germline V gene lookup returns CDR1 SGHDT and CDR2 YYEEEE. The CDR3 loop reads CASSLGDTGELFF. The DNA of the CDR3 is TGTGCCAGCAGCTTGGGAGACACCGGGGAGCTGTTTTTT.

This chain connects TRBV30 to TRBJ1-3; D is unclear. Germline V gene sequence: CDR1 GTSNPN, CDR2 SVGIG (reference sequence). This CDR3 is built from 13 residues. V was trimmed by 0 bases and J by 3 bases, leaving 6 bases between them. The CDR3 reads CAWSVQVGNTIYF. The CDR3 DNA follows: TGTGCCTGGAGTGTACAAGTTGGAAACACCATATATTTT.

The gene calls are TRBV11-2 and TRBJ1-2; TRBD1 is a possible D gene (5 bases). Germline V gene lookup returns CDR1 SGHAT and CDR2 FQNNGV. CDR3 length: 14 residues. V lost 4 bases and J lost 7, with 16 bases in between. The CDR3 reads CASSYRQTSSGYTF. DNA of the CDR3: TGTGCCAGCAGCTATAGACAGACTTCTTCTGGCTACACCTTC.

The rearrangement joins TRBV6-6 to TRBJ2-2, with D uncertain. V was shortened by 8 bases and J by 5 bases, with 6 bases between the two germline ends. Germline V gives CDR1 MNHNY, CDR2 SVGAGI (reference sequence). The CDR3 consists of 11 residues. The CDR3 sequence is CASRATGELFF. The CDR3 bases are TGTGCCAGCCGAGCGACCGGGGAGCTGTTTTTT.

In the case of this clone: At one end, the junction sequence differs from germline, possibly due to a read error. Different DNA sequences within this sample yield the same CDR3. The V call is TRBV6-5, the J call TRBJ1-1; tentative D call: TRBD1 (5 bases). This CDR3 has 13 residues. Germline V gives CDR1 MNHEY, CDR2 SVGAGI. The CDR3 loop reads CASRTGGRTEAFF. CDR3 in DNA: TGTGCTAGCAGGACCGGGGGTAGGACTGAAGCTTTCTTT.

This clone was counted once. J is TRBJ2-2 and V is TRBV5-1; 7 bases align to TRBD2. Germline V CDR1 and CDR2: SGHRS, YFSETQ. Unmatched junction bases numbered 5, after V lost 3 bases and J lost 0 bases. The CDR3 contains 16 residues. In nucleotides, the CDR3 is TGCGCCAGCAGCTCCAGCGGGGCCTCGAACACCGGGGAGCTGTTTTTT. Encoded protein: CASSSSGASNTGELFF.

This rearrangement joins TRBV4-1 to TRBJ1-1; D gene uncertain. The CDR3 length is 12 residues. Trimming cost V 7 bases and J 1 base, with 7 bases left between them. The germline V gene encodes CDR1 MGHRA and CDR2 YSYEKL. The CDR3 protein is CASTLGNTEAFF. The CDR3 nucleotides read TGCGCCAGCACCCTAGGGAACACTGAAGCTTTCTTT.

This clone was counted once. The chain carries TRBV10-3 and TRBJ2-1, with 14 bases identical to TRBD2. CDR3 length equals 20 residues. Germline V gene sequence: CDR1 ENHRY, CDR2 SYGVKD. V lost 4 bases, J lost 0 bases, and 11 bases stayed unmatched. CDR3 nucleotide sequence: TGTGCCATCAGTGGGAGACTAGCGGGGGGGATCCCAAGCTCCTACAATGAGCAGTTCTTC. Protein product: CAISGRLAGGIPSSYNEQFF.

The rearrangement links TRBV27 to TRBJ1-2, with 8 bases that match TRBD1. Losses at the gene ends were 6 bases for V and 6 bases for J; bases not matched to a gene: 6. The CDR3 is 13 amino acids. Germline loops: CDR1 MNHEY, CDR2 SMNVEV (reference sequence). CDR3 DNA: TGTGCCAGCAGCCCCCTGGACAGGGATGGCTACACCTTC. Encoded protein: CASSPLDRDGYTF.

The chain has TRBV7-9 and TRBJ1-4; the D is unclear. This CDR3 is built from 14 residues. Germline V gives CDR1 SEHNR, CDR2 FQNEAQ (reference sequence). Deletions cut 5 bases from V and 2 bases from J, with 9 bases between. Written as DNA, the CDR3 is TGTGCCAGCAGCCTCGTTGGGACTAATGAAAAACTGTTTTTT. Protein product: CASSLVGTNEKLFF.

The rearrangement uses TRBV19 and TRBJ2-1; TRBD1 matches 12 bases. The germline CDR1 and CDR2 sequences are LNHDA and SQIVND (reference sequence). V was pared by 3 bases and J by 5 bases, with 8 bases of the junction left unmatched. The length of the CDR3 is 17 residues. CDR3 protein: CASSMSEGQGANNEQFF. DNA of the CDR3: TGTGCCAGTAGTATGTCGGAGGGACAGGGGGCCAACAATGAGCAGTTCTTC.

The CDR3 loop is CASAGGGGPYNEQFF. The CDR3 DNA reads as TGTGCCAGCGCAGGGGGCGGGGGGCCCTACAATGAGCAGTTCTTC. The rearrangement joins TRBV5-4 to TRBJ2-1; D may match TRBD1 or TRBD2 (8 bases each). The CDR3 length is 15 residues. The germline V and J ends were trimmed by 7 bases and 2 bases, with 16 bases remaining between them. Germline V CDR1 and CDR2: SGHNT, YYREEE (reference sequence).

The rearrangement links TRBV19 to TRBJ1-1, with D hard to call. V gave up 0 bases and J gave up 4 bases, with 9 bases separating them. Germline values: CDR1 LNHDA, CDR2 SQIVND (reference sequence). The CDR3 consists of 14 residues. The CDR3 region has the DNA TGTGCCAGTAGTATAGAGGTCAGTGGCACTGAAGCTTTCTTT. This encodes CASSIEVSGTEAFF.

The chain links TRBV11-2 to TRBJ2-7; perhaps TRBD1 as D (6 bases). The CDR3 extends over 14 amino acids. Germline CDR1 and CDR2: SGHAT and FQNNGV. Trimming removed 1 base at V and 2 bases at J, with 9 bases between. As DNA, the CDR3 is TGTGCCAGCAGCTTAGTACAGGGTGCCTACGAGCAGTACTTC. This translates into CASSLVQGAYEQYF.

J is TRBJ1-1 and V is TRBV10-2; D possibly corresponds to TRBD1 (6 bases). The germline gives CDR1 WSHSY, CDR2 SAAADI. CDR3 length equals 14 residues. V lost 4 bases, J lost 2 bases, and 11 bases lay in between. CDR3 residues: CASSAYRDNTEAFF. The CDR3 nucleotides read TGCGCCAGCAGTGCGTACAGGGACAACACTGAAGCTTTCTTT.

The chain has TRBV5-4 and TRBJ2-2; D uncertain. Germline loops: CDR1 SGHNT, CDR2 YYREEE (reference sequence). Trimming cost V 1 base and J 1 base, with 5 bases left between them. The CDR3 is made up of 14 amino acids. The CDR3: CASSLTLNTGELFF. The CDR3 DNA is TGTGCCAGCAGCTTGACCCTGAACACCGGGGAGCTGTTTTTT.

Worth noting for this clone: Other DNA sequences from this sample encode an identical CDR3 as well. The chain joins TRBV4-1 to TRBJ1-2; 8 nucleotides agree with TRBD1. The CDR3 extends over 14 amino acids. J gave up 6 bases and V 0 bases, and 3 bases lay outside the gene matches. Germline CDR1 is MGHRA and CDR2 is YSYEKL. The CDR3 coding sequence is TGCGCCAGCAGCCAAGAAGGCAGGGGGCATGGCTACACCTTC. Protein: CASSQEGRGHGYTF.